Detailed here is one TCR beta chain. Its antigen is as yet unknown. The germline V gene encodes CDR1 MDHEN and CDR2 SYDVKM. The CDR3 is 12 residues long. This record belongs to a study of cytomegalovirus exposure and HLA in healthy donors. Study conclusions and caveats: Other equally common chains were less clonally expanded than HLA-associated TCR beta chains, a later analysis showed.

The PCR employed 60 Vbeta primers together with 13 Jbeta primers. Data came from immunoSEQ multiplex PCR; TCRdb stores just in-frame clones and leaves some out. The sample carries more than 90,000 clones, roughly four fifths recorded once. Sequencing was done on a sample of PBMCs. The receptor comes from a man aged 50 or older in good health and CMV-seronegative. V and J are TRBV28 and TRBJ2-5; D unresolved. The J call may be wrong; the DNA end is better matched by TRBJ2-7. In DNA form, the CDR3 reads TGTGCCAGCAGCTACAGCTCCTACGAGCAGTACTTC. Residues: CASSYSSYEQYF.